A selection of T cell receptor beta chains follows, all from one sample in a study of T cell repertoires in cytomegalovirus infection. No cognate antigen is known for these TCRs. MiXCR, run by TCRdb on the reads, gives a single entry per CDR3 protein. Of approximately 7,500 distinct CDR3 sequences in the sample, less than 70% were seen once. Sequenced sample: PBMCs, sequenced either directly or after in vitro stimulation (not recorded which). Receptor source: a human donor in good health (CMV status not recorded). Some clones in this sample may be carry-over from other donors' samples. Both conserved end residues are part of each CDR3. A D gene is named only where the DNA matches it firmly. Some rows mark clone size as missing; the rest say once, few, many or name a class of expanded clone.

-,TRBV24-1,TRBJ2-2,-,TGTGCCACCAGTGACCTCAGGCAAACCGGGGAGCTGTTTTTT,CATSDLRQTGELFF
many,TRBV12-3/TRBV12-4,TRBJ2-2,-,TGTGCCAGCAGTTTTGGCAGGGAGGCCGGGGAGCTGTTTTTT,CASSFGREAGELFF
many,TRBV7-2,TRBJ2-2,-,TGTGCCAGCAGCTCTCAGGCCACCGGGGAGCTGTTTTTT,CASSSQATGELFF
few,TRBV28,TRBJ1-6,-,TGTGCCAGCAGTTTGGCAGGGGACTCACCCCTCCACTTT,CASSLAGDSPLHF
few,TRBV7-6,TRBJ2-1,-,TGTGCCAGCAGCATTGGGAAAGGGATTTACCATGAGCCGTTCTTC,CASSIGKGIYHEPFF
few,TRBV20-1,TRBJ2-4,-,TGCAGTGCTAGAGCCACAGGGAGAGCCAAAAACATTCAGTACTTC,CSARATGRAKNIQYF
-,TRBV27,TRBJ1-2,TRBD1,TGTGCCAGCTCTAACACAGGGGGGTTAGGATATGGCTACACCTTC,CASSNTGGLGYGYTF
once,TRBV5-5,TRBJ2-2,-,TGTGCCAGCAGCCTGTGGGTGGGCGGGGAGCTGTTTTTT,CASSLWVGGELFF
once,TRBV6-1,TRBJ1-5,-,TGTGCCAGCAGTTTAGGTGGCGGAGGCAATCAGCCCCAGCATTTT,CASSLGGGGNQPQHF
-,TRBV27,TRBJ2-3,-,TGTGCAAGTCACGGAGATACTCCTTATTTT,CASHGDTPYF
-,TRBV7-2,TRBJ2-7,-,TGTGCCAGCAGCTTATTGGACGAGCAGTACTTC,CASSLLDEQYF
-,TRBV2,TRBJ1-2,-,TGTGCCAGCAAGGACAGCCTCCCCTGGGGAGGCTACACCTTC,CASKDSLPWGGYTF
few,TRBV7-2,TRBJ2-3,TRBD2,TGTGCCAGCAGCTTAGCCGGGACTAGCGAAGATACGCAGTATTTT,CASSLAGTSEDTQYF
-,TRBV7-9,TRBJ2-1,-,TGTGCCAGCAGCTTGTTGGTAATATCCACATACAATGTGAAGTTCTTC,CASSLLVISTYNVKFF
many,TRBV7-8,TRBJ2-3,-,TGTGCCAGCAGCTTAGGAGGGGGGGCGAGCACAGATACGCAGTATTTT,CASSLGGGASTDTQYF
once,TRBV12-3/TRBV12-4,TRBJ2-7,-,TGTGCCAGCAGCCGGTCGCGGCCAGAGCAGTACTTC,CASSRSRPEQYF
-,TRBV7-9,TRBJ2-1,-,TGTGCCAGCCGCTTGTTGGGAATATCCCCCTACACTGAGCCGTTCTTC,CASRLLGISPYTEPFF
many,TRBV29-1,TRBJ2-2,TRBD1,TGCAGCGTTGAAGATGGGACAGGGATGGGTGGTGGGCTGTTTTTT,CSVEDGTGMGGGLFF
-,TRBV7-9,TRBJ2-1,-,TGTGCCCGCGTCTTGTTGCGAATATCCACCTACAATGAGCCATTCTTC,CARVLLRISTYNEPFF
-,TRBV9,TRBJ1-6,TRBD1,TGTGCCAGCAGCGTAACAGGGGCTAATTCACCCCTCCACTTT,CASSVTGANSPLHF
-,TRBV12-3/TRBV12-4,TRBJ2-5,-,TGTGCCAGCAGTTTGAAACCTCGTCGTTCTGGGGAGACCCAGTACTTC,CASSLKPRRSGETQYF
few,TRBV18,TRBJ1-3,-,TGTGCCAGCTCACCGCTCTCGGGCTCTGGAAACACCATATATTTT,CASSPLSGSGNTIYF
many,TRBV10-3,TRBJ1-5,-,TGTGCCATCAGTGACGGTGGCAGGGCACGCCAGCCCCAGCATTTT,CAISDGGRARQPQHF
once,TRBV4-1,TRBJ2-3,-,TGCGCCAGCAGCAAAGATTCCCGTGGGGGAGCTAGCACAGATACGCAGTATTTT,CASSKDSRGGASTDTQYF
few,TRBV11-2,TRBJ1-5,-,TGTGCCAGCAGCTTAGAACCAGGGGACGGTCAGCCCCAGCATTTT,CASSLEPGDGQPQHF
few,TRBV4-2,TRBJ2-7,-,TGTGCCAGCAGCCTTCAAGAGGAAAGGGAGCAGTACTTC,CASSLQEEREQYF
once,TRBV27,TRBJ1-2,TRBD1,TGTGCCAGCAGAAGAGGACAGGCACAAAACTATGGCTCCACCTTC,CASRRGQAQNYGSTF
many,TRBV28,TRBJ2-1,TRBD2,TGTGCCAGCAGTTCCGGGACTAGCGGCAATGAGCAGTTCTTC,CASSSGTSGNEQFF
-,TRBV20-1,TRBJ2-1,-,TGCAGTGCTAGCCTCGGACAGAGCTCCTACAATGAGCAGTTCTTC,CSASLGQSSYNEQFF
-,TRBV13,TRBJ1-1,-,TGTGCCAGCAGCTTAGGCCCCTCCGACGGAAACACTGAAGCTTTCTTT,CASSLGPSDGNTEAFF
-,TRBV7-6,TRBJ2-2,-,TGTGCCAGCAGTTACCAGGAGACCGGGGAGCTGTTTTTT,CASSYQETGELFF
-,TRBV10-3,TRBJ1-5,-,TGTGCCATCAGTGAGTCGGACCAGGGGAGTTACGAGACTCGCAATCAGCCCCAGCATTTT,CAISESDQGSYETRNQPQHF
-,TRBV6-2/TRBV6-3,TRBJ1-1,TRBD1,TGTGCCAGCAGTTCGGACAGGGAGGGTCGTCGGATTTCCACTGAAGCTTTCTTT,CASSSDREGRRISTEAFF
many,TRBV5-1,TRBJ2-1,-,TGCGCCAGCAGCTGGGTGGCACCCCAATACAATGAGCAGTTCTTC,CASSWVAPQYNEQFF
few,TRBV6-5,TRBJ1-5,TRBD1,TGTTCCACAGTCCTCCGACAGGGGACCAATCATCCCCAGCATTTT,CSTVLRQGTNHPQHF
few,TRBV14,TRBJ2-2,TRBD2,TGTGCCAGCAGCATGACTAGCCCCGGGGAGCTGTTTTTT,CASSMTSPGELFF
-,TRBV4-1,TRBJ1-2,-,TGCTCCAGCAGCCAAGGCCCCCGGGAACAGCTCTATGGCTCCCCCTTC,CSSSQGPREQLYGSPF
large,TRBV24-1,TRBJ2-5,TRBD1,TGTGCCACCAGTGATGTGACAGGGGAAGAGACCCAGTACTTC,CATSDVTGEETQYF
-,TRBV29-1,TRBJ2-7,TRBD1,TGCAGCGTGCGCGTTCGGACAGGGACCTACGAGCAGTACTTC,CSVRVRTGTYEQYF
many,TRBV10-3,TRBJ2-7,TRBD1,TGTGCCGCCCAGACACCGGGGGACAGGCCAAAGTCCGGACAGTACTTC,CAAQTPGDRPKSGQYF
few,TRBV10-3,TRBJ2-7,-,TGTGCCATCAGTGGGGGGGCTACCGAGCAGTACTTC,CAISGGATEQYF